The next 13 T cell receptor beta chains were all read from a single sample in a study of T cells in Graves' hyperthyroidism and ophthalmopathy. Regions amplified from RNA transcripts were the TCR beta CDR3 regions. The HTBI set primed first-round TCR CDR3 RT-PCR. TCRdb called the multiplex PCR reads again in MiXCR, with one record for every CDR3 protein. The sample includes roughly 580,000 distinct CDR3 sequences, about 14% of them seen just once. Material: blood. These receptors all stem from a woman aged 25 to 39 with Graves' hyperthyroidism that later progressed to Graves' ophthalmopathy.

This chain uses TRBV7-3 with TRBJ1-2; D unresolved. CDR1 is SGHTA and CDR2 is FQGTGA in the germline V gene. V lost 2 bases and J 4 bases, leaving 11 bases between the germline ends. This CDR3 has 14 residues. CDR3 amino acids: CASSLSGSSYGYTF. CDR3 sequence (DNA): TGTGCCAGCAGCTTATCCGGCAGTAGCTATGGCTACACCTTC.

This clonotype was seen only a few times. The V gene is TRBV5-5, the J gene TRBJ1-6, with no clear D. This CDR3 has 15 residues. CDR1 SGHKS and CDR2 YYEKEE come from the germline V gene (reference sequence). Trimming took off 2 bases at V and 0 bases at J, with 6 bases between the two ends. The CDR3 sequence is CASSLFNSYNSPLHF. The CDR3 DNA is TGTGCCAGCAGCTTATTTAACTCCTATAATTCACCCCTCCACTTT.

This clonotype was observed many times. V is TRBV20-1 and J is TRBJ2-3; D not certain. The germline V gene encodes CDR1 DFQATT and CDR2 SNEGSKA (reference sequence). Deletions cut 1 base from V and 4 bases from J, with 3 bases between. The CDR3 covers 11 residues. The CDR3 coding sequence is TGCAGTGCTAGAGCGGCAGATACGCAGTATTTT. It encodes CSARAADTQYF.

This clonotype was found many times. The chain couples TRBV29-1 to TRBJ1-1; no reliable D call. V lost 2 bases and J 4 bases, leaving 11 bases between the germline ends. Germline V gene lookup returns CDR1 SQVTM and CDR2 ANQGSEA. There are 13 residues in the CDR3. Here the CDR3 reads CSVENPEGTEAFF. CDR3 DNA: TGCAGCGTTGAAAACCCGGAGGGCACTGAAGCTTTCTTT.

This clonotype has more than one count but fewer than ten. This sequence joins TRBV19 and TRBJ1-1, with D perhaps matching TRBD1 (5 bases). CDR1 is LNHDA and CDR2 is SQIVND in the germline V gene (reference sequence). Trimming took 2 bases from V and 4 from J, leaving 11 bases between them. The CDR3 length is 14 residues. For the CDR3, the DNA is TGTGCCAGTAGTATATTATCGGGGGGCACTGAAGCTTTCTTT. It yields the protein CASSILSGGTEAFF.

This clonotype was found many times. The chain employs TRBV14 and TRBJ1-1; D might be TRBD1 (5 bases). The CDR3 covers 13 residues. Germline-derived CDR1 and CDR2 are SGHDN and FVKESK. V shed 5 bases and J shed 7 bases, with 14 bases lying between them. The CDR3, as DNA: TGTGCCAGCAGCTCCGTAGGGGCGGTTGAAGCTTTCTTT. It is translated as CASSSVGAVEAFF.

The V gene is TRBV19, the J gene TRBJ2-7, with 7 nucleotides matching TRBD1. The germline V gene has CDR1 LNHDA and CDR2 SQIVND (reference sequence). The CDR3 sequence is 13 residues long. J gave up 3 bases and V 9 bases, and 8 bases lay outside the gene matches. The CDR3 coding sequence is TGTGCCAGCAGACGGGACAGCTTCTACGAGCAGTACTTC. Translated, it gives CASRRDSFYEQYF.

This clonotype was seen repeatedly, ten times or more. The chain is built from TRBV28 and TRBJ1-5, with D unclear. CDR1 is MDHEN and CDR2 is SYDVKM in the germline V gene. V gave up 5 bases and J gave up 2 bases, with 10 bases separating them. The CDR3 spans 14 residues. DNA for the CDR3: TGTGCCAGCAGTGCCGAAGTGGGCAATCAGCCCCAGCATTTT. It translates to CASSAEVGNQPQHF.

As to this clonotype: Germline and junction disagree at one end, which may indicate a read error. V usage is TRBV29-1 and J usage is TRBJ2-2; TRBD2 might be the D (5 bases). This CDR3 comprises 13 residues. Germline CDR1 SQVTM, CDR2 ANQGSEA. CDR3 in DNA: TGCAGCGTTAAAGAAGGACTCACCGGGGAGCTGTTTTTT. It codes for CSVKEGLTGELFF.

There are many counts of this clonotype. This sequence joins TRBV29-1 and TRBJ1-4; the D gene is possibly TRBD1 (6 bases). V was shortened by 4 bases and J by 2 bases, with 11 bases between the two germline ends. The CDR3 loop spans 14 amino acids. Germline loops: CDR1 SQVTM, CDR2 ANQGSEA. CDR3 region: CSVGRGTTNEKLFF. The CDR3 DNA follows: TGCAGCGTTGGCAGGGGTACGACTAATGAAAAACTGTTTTTT.

Comment on this clonotype: The junction shows a germline mismatch at one end, possibly a read error. The chain recombines TRBV11-2 with TRBJ2-1; 12 bases are a match to TRBD1. The CDR3 is made up of 16 amino acids. Germline-derived CDR1 and CDR2 are SGHAT and FQNNGV. Here the CDR3 DNA reads TGTGCCAGCAGCGACGCCGGGACAGGGGGCTACAATGAGCAGTTCTTT. It codes for CASSDAGTGGYNEQFF.

This clonotype was seen repeatedly, ten times or more. The rearrangement uses TRBV7-2 and TRBJ2-7; D remains ambiguous. V lost 0 bases and J lost 0, with 9 bases in between. The CDR3 loop spans 15 amino acids. The germline V gene has CDR1 SGHTA and CDR2 FQGNSA. CDR3 region: CASSLAGLPSYEQYF. CDR3 nucleotides: TGTGCCAGCAGCTTAGCGGGATTACCCTCCTACGAGCAGTACTTC.

This clonotype came up many times. The rearrangement links TRBV30 to TRBJ1-2; D may be TRBD1 (5 bases). Between the trimmed V and J ends, which lost 4 bases and 4 bases, there was a span of 16 bases. The V gene's germline CDR1 is GTSNPN and CDR2 SVGIG (reference sequence). CDR3 length: 14 amino acids. CDR3 coding DNA: TGTGCCTGGAACGTAGAAGGGAGGGGCTATGGCTACACCTTC. It is translated as CAWNVEGRGYGYTF.